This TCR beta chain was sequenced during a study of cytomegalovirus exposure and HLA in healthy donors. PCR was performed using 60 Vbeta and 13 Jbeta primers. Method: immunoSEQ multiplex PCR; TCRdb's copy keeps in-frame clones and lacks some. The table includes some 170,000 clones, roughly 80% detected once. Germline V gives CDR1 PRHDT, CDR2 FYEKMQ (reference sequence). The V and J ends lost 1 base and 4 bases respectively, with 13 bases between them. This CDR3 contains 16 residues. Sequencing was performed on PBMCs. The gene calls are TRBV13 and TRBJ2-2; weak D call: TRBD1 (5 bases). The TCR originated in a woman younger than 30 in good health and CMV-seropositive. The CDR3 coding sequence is TGTGCCAGCAGCTTAGCAGCGCAGGGTACCACCGGGGAGCTGTTTTTT. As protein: CASSLAAQGTTGELFF.